This T cell receptor (beta chain) was observed in a study of cytomegalovirus exposure and HLA in healthy donors. Study-level results: The authors considered a cluster of highly shared sequence variants likely to be a sequencing artifact.

The CDR3 runs 11 residues. Germline V gives CDR1 MDHEN, CDR2 SYDVKM. V dropped 3 bases and J dropped 8 bases, with 7 bases sitting between them. As to this clone: Its antigen is not identified.

The PCR had 60 Vbeta and 13 Jbeta primers. Profiled with immunoSEQ multiplex PCR; TCRdb holds only in-frame clones, not every one. The table shows about 140,000 clones, with roughly four fifths occurring only once. This TCR was recovered from a human donor in good health. Sequences were obtained from PBMCs. V usage is TRBV28 and J usage is TRBJ1-2; no definite D call. This CDR3 reads CASSFRRGYTF. The DNA of the CDR3 is TGTGCCAGCAGTTTCCGGCGGGGCTACACCTTC.